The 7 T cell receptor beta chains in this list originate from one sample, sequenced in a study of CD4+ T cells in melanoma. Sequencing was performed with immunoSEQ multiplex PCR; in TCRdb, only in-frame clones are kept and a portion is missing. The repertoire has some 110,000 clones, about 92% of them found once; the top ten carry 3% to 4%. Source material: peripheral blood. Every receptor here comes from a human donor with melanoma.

CDR3 nucleotide sequence: TGTGCCAGCAGCTTAACTTCGGGGTCCTACGAGCAGTACTTC. It translates to CASSLTSGSYEQYF. The chain uses TRBV7-2 and TRBJ2-7; D is possibly TRBD2 (5 bases). Germline V gives CDR1 SGHTA, CDR2 FQGNSA. The CDR3 covers 14 residues. The V gene lost 2 bases and the J gene lost 1 base, with 9 bases spanning the gap.

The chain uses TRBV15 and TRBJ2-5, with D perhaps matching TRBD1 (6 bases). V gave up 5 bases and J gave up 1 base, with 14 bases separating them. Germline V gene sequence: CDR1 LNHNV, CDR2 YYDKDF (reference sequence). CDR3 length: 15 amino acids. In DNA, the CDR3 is TGTGCCACCAGCCGAGCCGCAGGGGTCCAAGAGACCCAGTACTTC. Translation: CATSRAAGVQETQYF.

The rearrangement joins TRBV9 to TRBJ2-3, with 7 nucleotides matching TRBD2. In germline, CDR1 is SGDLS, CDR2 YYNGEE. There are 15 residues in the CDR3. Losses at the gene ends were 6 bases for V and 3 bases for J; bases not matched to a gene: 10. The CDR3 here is CASTVGASGTDTQYF. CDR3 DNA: TGTGCCAGCACGGTCGGGGCTAGCGGAACAGATACGCAGTATTTT. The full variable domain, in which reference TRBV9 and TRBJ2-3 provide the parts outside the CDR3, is DSGVTQTPKHLITATGQRVTLRCSPRSGDLSVYWYQQSLDQGLQFLIQYYNGEERAKGNILERFSAQQFPDLHSELNLSSLELGDSALYFCASTVGASGTDTQYFGPGTRLTVL.

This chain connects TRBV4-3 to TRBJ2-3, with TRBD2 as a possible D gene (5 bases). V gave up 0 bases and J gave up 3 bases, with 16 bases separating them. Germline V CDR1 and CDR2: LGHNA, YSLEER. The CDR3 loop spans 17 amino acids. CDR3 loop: CASSQESASRVTDTQYF. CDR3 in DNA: TGCGCCAGCAGCCAAGAATCGGCTAGCCGGGTAACAGATACGCAGTATTTT.

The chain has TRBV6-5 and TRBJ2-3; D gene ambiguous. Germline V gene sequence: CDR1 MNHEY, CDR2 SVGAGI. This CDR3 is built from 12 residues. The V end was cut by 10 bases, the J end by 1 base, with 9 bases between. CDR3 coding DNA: TGTGCCACCCACCGGGGCACAGATACGCAGTATTTT. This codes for CATHRGTDTQYF.

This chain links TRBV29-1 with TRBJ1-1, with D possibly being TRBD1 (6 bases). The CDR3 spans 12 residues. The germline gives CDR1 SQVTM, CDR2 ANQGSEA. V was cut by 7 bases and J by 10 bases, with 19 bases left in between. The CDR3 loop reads CSAADSWVGAFF. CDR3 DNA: TGCAGCGCCGCGGACAGTTGGGTTGGAGCTTTCTTT.

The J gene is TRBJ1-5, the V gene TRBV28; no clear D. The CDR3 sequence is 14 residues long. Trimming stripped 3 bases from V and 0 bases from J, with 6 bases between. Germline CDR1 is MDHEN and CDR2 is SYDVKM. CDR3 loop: CASSFTLSNQPQHF. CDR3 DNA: TGTGCCAGCAGTTTTACACTTAGCAATCAGCCCCAGCATTTT.